This TCR beta chain was documented in a study of blood T cell repertoires in COVID-19 (dated by TCRdb to the early 2020s). For the study in its entirety: The collaborator samples originated in the United States, Italy and Spain and spanned the acute and convalescent phases of COVID-19. The material from the prospective study consisted of cDNA or gDNA derived from T cells, B-cell-depleted T cells, or PBMCs. Nearly every sample came with metadata listing a de-identified subject ID, COVID-19 status, age in years and sex. The samples were drawn from the first 160 participants of the ongoing ImmuneRACE study and from some 1,300 subjects provided by 6 global collaborators. The repertoires were released in a freely available public database intended as a resource for research on the immune response to SARS-CoV-2. Where available, HLA class I and class II types were obtained from metadata supplied by the sample provider rather than from assay-based typing. Deeply sampled blood TCRbeta repertoires from subjects exposed to, actively infected with, or recovered from COVID-19 were included in the dataset. Study-wide findings and limitations: The quantity of clinical and demographic metadata differed by source and by participant and was supplied without curation.

As concerns this clone: No antigen is known for it. Qualities for individual bases were not recorded, and no much larger clone is one base off.

TCRbeta CDR3 regions were amplified from genomic DNA by means of the immunoSEQ Assay, a bias-controlled multiplex PCR. The source study handled its data this way. Nucleated cell counts per sample were estimated from amplification of reference gene primers within the assay. To quantify the absolute abundance of each unique TCRbeta CDR3 rearrangement, sequence reads were collapsed and filtered. For each sample, productive Simpson clonality was calculated by taking the square root of Simpson's diversity index across productive rearrangements. TCRdb holds this immuneACCESS table with in-frame rearrangements only. Some clones are missing; in checked studies, unresolved V genes explain under half, and the rest has no known cause. The V and J calls and clone size come from that table; D and trimming were worked out from the DNA. This sample lists roughly 250,000 clones; approximately 78% were detected once. Over 10% of the sample rests with the top ten.

Whole blood was collected in K2EDTA tubes by collaborating institutions according to the institutions' own protocols. For TCRbeta analysis, collaborators shipped samples in one of three forms: frozen whole blood, isolated PBMCs, or DNA extracted from either of those sample types. Germline trimming amounts to 5 bases on V and 4 bases on J, with 12 as the count of junction bases outside the gene matches. CDR1 and CDR2 are drawn from the germline V gene: KGHSH, LQKENI. Spanning cysteine to phenylalanine, the CDR3 consists of 16 amino acids. Only the CDR3 part of the read is kept: 48 bases, read in frame from the first base.

This sequence originates from a woman in her fifties or sixties with active or convalescent COVID-19. Sequenced input: peripheral blood. Rearrangement joined TRBV18 to TRBJ1-1, and TRBD1 matches 8 of the central bases. The bases read TGTGCCAGCTCATTTGACAGGGGTGGGGGAGGCACTGAAGCTTTCTTT. It specifies CASSFDRGGGGTEAFF.